A selection of T cell receptor beta chains follows, all from one sample in a study of T cells in Graves' hyperthyroidism and ophthalmopathy. TCRdb called the multiplex PCR reads again in MiXCR, with one record for every CDR3 protein. This table has some 300,000 distinct CDR3 sequences, 13% appearing once. Sequencing was performed on blood. The receptors come from a woman aged 30 to 39 with Graves' hyperthyroidism that later progressed to Graves' ophthalmopathy. Each CDR3 is given with its conserved first and last residue. A D gene is named only where the DNA matches it firmly. A row's size may be missing; if present it is once, few, many or a size class.

CDR3 protein | CDR3 DNA | V gene | D gene | clone size | J gene
CASSARTSGSYEQYF | TGTGCCAGCAGCGCGAGGACTAGCGGGAGCTACGAGCAGTACTTC | TRBV13 | TRBD2 | many | TRBJ2-7
CASSSSGGYNEQFF | TGTGCCAGCAGTTCTAGCGGGGGTTACAATGAGCAGTTCTTC | TRBV28 | TRBD2 | NA | TRBJ2-1
CASSAGLLNYEQYF | TGTGCCAGCAGTGCGGGACTCCTAAACTACGAGCAGTACTTC | TRBV28 | NA | many | TRBJ2-7
CASSAATGGTEAFF | TGTGCCAGCAGCGCCGCAACAGGGGGCACTGAAGCTTTCTTT | TRBV9 | TRBD1 | NA | TRBJ1-1
CSASPRGTGYNEQFF | TGCAGTGCTAGTCCTCGTGGGACGGGATACAATGAGCAGTTCTTC | TRBV20-1 | NA | NA | TRBJ2-1
CASSPQGAGSYEQYF | TGTGCCAGCTCACCACAGGGGGCAGGTTCCTACGAGCAGTACTTC | TRBV18 | TRBD1 | many | TRBJ2-7
CASSQDPKNVAGGTYEQYF | TGCGCCAGCAGCCAAGATCCCAAGAACGTGGCGGGAGGCACCTACGAGCAGTACTTC | TRBV4-1 | TRBD2 | many | TRBJ2-7
CATTTGQGDTDTQYF | TGTGCCACCACCACAGGACAGGGCGATACAGATACGCAGTATTTT | TRBV24-1 | TRBD1 | many | TRBJ2-3
CASSTDGNTEAFF | TGCGCCAGCAGCACGGATGGGAACACTGAAGCTTTCTTT | TRBV5-1 | NA | many | TRBJ1-1
CASSLWTDPATDTQYF | TGTGCCAGCAGCCTATGGACAGATCCCGCCACAGATACGCAGTATTTT | TRBV5-4 | NA | many | TRBJ2-3
CASSSIYFSPVHRGGQTQYF | TGTGCCAGCAGTTCTATATATTTCAGCCCGGTTCACAGGGGAGGGCAGACCCAGTACTTC | TRBV27 | NA | NA | TRBJ2-5
CASTRGLSQQSNEKLFF | TGCGCCAGCACCCGGGGATTGAGTCAACAGAGTAATGAAAAACTGTTTTTT | TRBV5-1 | NA | few | TRBJ1-4
CSVGVSGTVPEAFF | TGCAGCGTTGGGGTCTCCGGGACAGTCCCTGAAGCTTTCTTT | TRBV29-1 | TRBD1 | many | TRBJ1-1
CASGFSGGADTQYF | TGTGCTAGTGGTTTTAGCGGGGGAGCAGATACGCAGTATTTT | TRBV12-5 | TRBD2 | NA | TRBJ2-3
CATSDGGYQYNEQFF | TGTGCCACCAGTGATGGAGGGTACCAGTACAATGAGCAGTTCTTC | TRBV24-1 | NA | many | TRBJ2-1
CASSIRGTASYEQYF | TGTGCCAGCAGCATACGCGGGACAGCCTCCTACGAGCAGTACTTC | TRBV7-8 | NA | many | TRBJ2-7
CASSYVTTQETQYF | TGTGCCAGCAGTTACGTGACTACCCAAGAGACCCAGTACTTC | TRBV6-2/TRBV6-3 | NA | many | TRBJ2-5
CALGPTYNEQFF | TGTGCCCTAGGGCCCACTTACAATGAGCAGTTCTTC | TRBV6-2/TRBV6-3 | NA | NA | TRBJ2-1
CASSHGGDIKTYNEQFF | TGTGCCAGCAGCCATGGGGGGGATATTAAAACCTACAATGAGCAGTTCTTC | TRBV3-1 | TRBD2 | many | TRBJ2-1
CASSQEGGTFEAFF | TGCGCCAGCAGCCAAGAGGGTGGTACATTTGAAGCTTTCTTT | TRBV4-1 | NA | many | TRBJ1-1
CASSQGASTDTQYF | TGTGCCAGCAGCCAGGGCGCAAGCACAGATACGCAGTATTTT | TRBV7-8 | NA | many | TRBJ2-3
CSVLAGGEQYF | TGCAGTGTACTAGCGGGAGGCGAGCAGTACTTC | TRBV20-1 | TRBD2 | many | TRBJ2-7
CAISDKLAVGEQYF | TGTGCCATCAGTGACAAACTAGCGGTGGGAGAGCAGTACTTC | TRBV10-3 | TRBD2 | many | TRBJ2-7
CASSRKPGQGREQYF | TGTGCCAGCAGCCGCAAACCGGGACAGGGCCGTGAGCAGTACTTC | TRBV6-1 | TRBD1 | NA | TRBJ2-7
CASSRRTGQEFHSEKLFF | TGCGCCAGCAGCCGCCGGACAGGGCAGGAATTTCATAGTGAAAAACTGTTTTTT | TRBV4-1 | TRBD1 | NA | TRBJ1-4